Sequencing of this TCR beta chain was carried out in a study of T cells in Graves' hyperthyroidism and ophthalmopathy. Study-wide results and limits: Among clonotypes expanded in thyroid above 0.001, most were also found in blood.

The study included ophthalmopathy patients with Clinical Activity Score at least 3, NOSPECS grade at least 4 and duration under 3 months. Any patient presenting with uncontrolled infection, other autoimmune disease, pregnancy or lactation was left out. Germline assignment: CDR1 LNHDA and CDR2 SQIVND (reference sequence). This CDR3 contains 13 residues. Notes on this clonotype: The antigen remains unidentified. This may stem from a read error, because a much larger clone lies one nucleotide away.

Amplified TCR beta CDR3 regions came from RNA transcripts. First-round RT-PCR targeting the TCR CDR3 was performed with the HTBI primer set. TCRdb ran MiXCR on the multiplex PCR reads and lists one entry per CDR3 protein. The table includes 530,000 or so distinct CDR3 sequences, approximately 25% detected once. Material: blood. This TCR came from a woman in her thirties with Graves' ophthalmopathy. The chain links TRBV19 to TRBJ1-5; no definite D call. The CDR3: CASSDGKNQPQDF. The CDR3 DNA follows: TGTGCCAGTAGTGACGGAAAAAATCAGCCCCAGGATTTT.